Only a few counts were recorded for the clone carrying this T cell receptor (beta chain). Its specificity is not known. The method was immunoSEQ multiplex PCR; TCRdb's version includes in-frame clones alone and lacks a portion of them. The sample records some 500,000 clones, around three quarters being singletons. These data are taken from a study of shared clonotypes between healthy human individuals. The study, taken as a whole, reports: An expected dependence of interdonor clonotype sharing on sequencing depth was noted.

The germline CDR1 and CDR2 sequences are MNHEY and SMNVEV (reference sequence). The CDR3 loop spans 15 amino acids. V lost 2 bases, J lost 2 bases, and 11 bases lay in between. The rearrangement joins TRBV27 to TRBJ2-3; D might be TRBD2 (5 bases). The sequence derives from a woman between 40 and 55 years old in good health. Some clones in this sample may be carry-over from other donors' samples. Sequencing was performed on PBMCs. The CDR3 spells CASSLRELVTDTQYF. Written as DNA, the CDR3 is TGTGCCAGCAGTTTAAGGGAGTTGGTCACAGATACGCAGTATTTT.